This TCR beta chain came from a study of cytomegalovirus exposure and HLA in healthy donors. Researchers ran the PCR with 60 Vbeta and 13 Jbeta primers. Data came from immunoSEQ multiplex PCR; TCRdb stores just in-frame clones and leaves some out. The profile covers about 97,000 clones, with around 73% appearing a single time and approximately 3.5% taken by the ten largest. This clone was observed a few times. CDR3 size: 15 residues. The junction had 11 bases not matched to a gene; V was cut back by 7 bases and J by 2 bases. CDR1 and CDR2 from the germline V gene are SEHNR and FQNEAQ (reference sequence).

The source material was PBMCs. V usage is TRBV7-9 and J usage is TRBJ2-7, with TRBD2 matching over 7 bases. The origin of this receptor is a man in his forties or fifties in good health and CMV-seronegative. The CDR3 region is CASTHPLAEPYEQYF. The CDR3 DNA reads as TGTGCCAGCACCCACCCCCTAGCGGAGCCCTACGAGCAGTACTTC.